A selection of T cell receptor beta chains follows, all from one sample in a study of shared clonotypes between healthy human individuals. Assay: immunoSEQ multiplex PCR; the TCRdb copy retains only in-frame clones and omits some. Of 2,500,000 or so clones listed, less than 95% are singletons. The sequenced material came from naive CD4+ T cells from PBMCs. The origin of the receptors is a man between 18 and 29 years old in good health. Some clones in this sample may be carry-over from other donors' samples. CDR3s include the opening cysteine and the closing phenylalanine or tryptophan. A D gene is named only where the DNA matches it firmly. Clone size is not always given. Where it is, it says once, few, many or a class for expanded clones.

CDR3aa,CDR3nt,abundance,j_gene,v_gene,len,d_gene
CASSYSTSGWNNEQFF,TGTGCCAGCAGTTACTCAACTAGCGGGTGGAACAATGAGCAGTTCTTC,.,TRBJ2-1,TRBV6-5,16,TRBD2
CASSAGQAPSSYNEQFF,TGTGCCAGCAGCGCCGGACAGGCCCCTAGCTCCTACAATGAGCAGTTCTTC,.,TRBJ2-1,TRBV7-9,17,TRBD1
CASSLESPNNEQFF,TGCGCCAGCAGCTTGGAAAGCCCTAACAATGAGCAGTTCTTC,.,TRBJ2-1,TRBV5-1,14,.
CASSQFRDRPYEQYF,TGTGCCAGCAGTCAATTCCGGGACAGACCCTACGAGCAGTACTTC,.,TRBJ2-7,TRBV6-5,15,TRBD1
CASSNPGRNTEAFF,TGCGCCAGCAGCAACCCGGGACGGAACACTGAAGCTTTCTTT,.,TRBJ1-1,TRBV4-1,14,.
CASTPQGNYGYTF,TGTGCCAGCACCCCGCAGGGTAACTATGGCTACACCTTC,.,TRBJ1-2,TRBV7-2,13,.
CASSPLPIKNTEAFF,TGTGCCAGCTCACCTCTACCTATTAAGAACACTGAAGCTTTCTTT,.,TRBJ1-1,TRBV18,15,.
CASSRQVTDTQYF,TGTGCCAGCAGCCGACAGGTCACAGATACGCAGTATTTT,.,TRBJ2-3,TRBV5-5,13,.
CASSLDRLAGGRGETQYF,TGTGCCAGCAGCTTAGATAGGCTAGCGGGAGGTAGAGGAGAGACCCAGTACTTC,.,TRBJ2-5,TRBV11-2,18,TRBD2
CASSLLGRGSSSYEQYF,TGTGCCAGCAGCTTACTTGGCCGTGGGTCTAGCTCCTACGAGCAGTACTTC,.,TRBJ2-7,TRBV7-3,17,.
CASAQGGQPNQPQHF,TGTGCCAGCGCCCAAGGGGGACAGCCGAATCAGCCCCAGCATTTT,.,TRBJ1-5,TRBV6-1,15,TRBD1
CASSLGGNPNTGELFF,TGTGCCAGCAGCTTAGGGGGTAACCCGAACACCGGGGAGCTGTTTTTT,.,TRBJ2-2,TRBV11-1,16,.
CASSFQPGAGDEQYF,TGTGCCAGCAGCTTTCAACCAGGGGCTGGGGACGAGCAGTACTTC,.,TRBJ2-7,TRBV5-6,15,.
CASSLTGVRNTIYF,TGTGCCAGCAGTCTTACAGGGGTTAGAAACACCATATATTTT,.,TRBJ1-3,TRBV28,14,TRBD1
CASSEAGVAFF,TGTGCCAGCAGTGAAGCGGGGGTCGCTTTCTTT,few,TRBJ1-1,TRBV2,11,.
CASSKGHRGQPQHF,TGTGCCAGCAGCAAAGGCCACCGAGGTCAGCCCCAGCATTTT,.,TRBJ1-5,TRBV14,14,.
CASRSLRDTATQYF,TGTGCCAGCAGATCACTCCGGGACACTGCGACCCAGTACTTC,.,TRBJ2-5,TRBV11-2,14,.
CASSSSLGYTF,TGTGCCAGCAGTTCCTCGCTCGGCTACACCTTC,few,TRBJ1-2,TRBV28,11,.
CASSFGTPVGNTIYF,TGCGCCAGCAGCTTCGGGACCCCGGTGGGAAACACCATATATTTT,.,TRBJ1-3,TRBV5-1,15,.
CASSQGPTDNQPQHF,TGTGCCAGCAGCCAAGGCCCGACAGATAATCAGCCCCAGCATTTT,.,TRBJ1-5,TRBV2,15,.
CASGPRDRRDTQYF,TGTGCCAGCGGCCCCCGGGACCGGCGGGATACGCAGTATTTT,.,TRBJ2-3,TRBV9,14,.
CASSSARASGNYEQYF,TGTGCCAGCAGCTCGGCCCGGGCTAGCGGGAACTACGAGCAGTACTTC,.,TRBJ2-7,TRBV11-2,16,TRBD2
CASSLTGPRLDTDTQYF,TGTGCCAGCAGCTTAACCGGCCCGCGGCTAGACACAGATACGCAGTATTTT,.,TRBJ2-3,TRBV7-3,17,.
CASIRAAVDLDTQYF,TGTGCCAGCATAAGGGCAGCAGTAGATCTGGATACGCAGTATTTT,.,TRBJ2-3,TRBV6-1,15,.
CASSFKSEAFF,TGTGCCAGCAGTTTTAAGAGTGAAGCTTTCTTT,.,TRBJ1-1,TRBV28,11,.
CSVEWYGSRQYNEQFF,TGCAGCGTTGAATGGTACGGGAGCAGGCAATACAATGAGCAGTTCTTC,.,TRBJ2-1,TRBV29-1,16,.
CASSLALAGGNTGELFF,TGTGCCAGCAGCTTAGCGCTGGCGGGAGGGAACACCGGGGAGCTGTTTTTT,.,TRBJ2-2,TRBV7-9,17,TRBD2
CASSLLPGDQETQYF,TGTGCCAGCAGCTTATTACCCGGGGACCAAGAGACCCAGTACTTC,.,TRBJ2-5,TRBV7-3,15,.
CASSVAGSGGYNEQFF,TGTGCCAGCAGCGTAGCTGGGTCGGGCGGGTACAATGAGCAGTTCTTC,.,TRBJ2-1,TRBV9,16,.
CASSLSSGTSYNEQFF,TGCGCCAGCAGCTTGAGTAGCGGGACGTCCTACAATGAGCAGTTCTTC,.,TRBJ2-1,TRBV5-1,16,TRBD2
CASSTTGGANVLTF,TGCGCCAGCAGCACCACCGGTGGGGCCAACGTCCTGACTTTC,.,TRBJ2-6,TRBV5-1,14,.
CASSHTPSSGRAAAQYF,TGTGCCAGCAGCCACACCCCTTCAAGCGGGAGGGCCGCGGCGCAGTATTTT,.,TRBJ2-3,TRBV14,17,TRBD2
CASSLGQGGKENTIYF,TGTGCCAGCAGCTTAGGGCAGGGAGGTAAAGAAAACACCATATATTTT,.,TRBJ1-3,TRBV7-9,16,.
CASTPAGDTEAFF,TGTGCCAGCACACCGGCGGGGGACACTGAAGCTTTCTTT,.,TRBJ1-1,TRBV28,13,.
CASSGQGGPDTQYF,TGTGCCAGCAGCGGACAGGGGGGGCCAGATACGCAGTATTTT,.,TRBJ2-3,TRBV6-1,14,TRBD1
CASSFETGWIYGYTF,TGTGCCAGCAGCTTTGAGACAGGGTGGATCTATGGCTACACCTTC,once,TRBJ1-2,TRBV7-3,15,TRBD1
CASRPSARRSGANVLTF,TGTGCCAGCAGACCCTCGGCTCGAAGGTCCGGGGCCAACGTCCTGACTTTC,.,TRBJ2-6,TRBV7-9,17,.
CASSSGTEGTEAFF,TGCGCCAGCAGCTCCGGGACGGAGGGAACTGAAGCTTTCTTT,few,TRBJ1-1,TRBV5-1,14,.
CASSDYGYTF,TGTGCCAGCAGCGACTATGGCTACACCTTC,.,TRBJ1-2,TRBV25-1,10,.
CAISERQGAGATGELFF,TGTGCCATCAGTGAGCGCCAGGGAGCAGGGGCCACCGGGGAGCTGTTTTTT,.,TRBJ2-2,TRBV10-3,17,.
CASSSPGTSGEQYF,TGTGCCAGCAGTTCGCCCGGGACTAGTGGGGAGCAGTACTTC,.,TRBJ2-7,TRBV6-6,14,TRBD2
CASSFGGNYEQYF,TGTGCCAGCAGCTTCGGCGGAAACTACGAGCAGTACTTC,.,TRBJ2-7,TRBV5-6,13,.
CASSLESRSSYEQYF,TGCGCCAGCAGCCTCGAATCACGGTCTTCCTACGAGCAGTACTTC,.,TRBJ2-7,TRBV5-1,15,.
CASSHRDGMKNIQYF,TGTGCCAGCAGTCACCGGGACGGGATGAAAAACATTCAGTACTTC,.,TRBJ2-4,TRBV6-6,15,.
CASSQEEREGTGELFF,TGCGCCAGCAGCCAAGAGGAGCGGGAGGGGACCGGGGAGCTGTTTTTT,.,TRBJ2-2,TRBV4-3,16,TRBD2
CASKSAGDYGYTF,TGCGCCAGCAAGTCGGCGGGGGACTATGGCTACACCTTC,.,TRBJ1-2,TRBV5-1,13,.
CASSLAARRRTDTQYF,TGTGCCAGCAGCTTAGCCGCCCGAAGGCGCACAGATACGCAGTATTTT,.,TRBJ2-3,TRBV7-8,16,.